This TCR beta chain was captured in a study of CD8+ T cells in alopecia areata. In the study overall: Treatment with tofacitinib (6 to 18 months) was followed by 6 months off drug.

A note on this clone: Its specificity is unknown. Since a far larger clone is one base different, this is likely a read error.

Extraction of RNA preceded its reverse transcription into cDNA, which served as the sequencing template. Some clones are missing from TCRdb's copy, which holds only in-frame ones; the method was immunoSEQ multiplex PCR. This sample has more than 150,000 clones, with 40% to 55% found just once. Trimming removed 4 bases from V and 1 base from J; junction bases left unmatched: 0. Germline loops: CDR1 SNHLY, CDR2 FYNNEI. This CDR3 is 14 amino acids long. General study points: Many expanded lesional clones stayed in scalp and blood while on tofacitinib. Uncertainty about whether baseline CD8+ expansion is linked to response remains, with one nonresponder. Scalp clonality, along with expanded CD8+ clones among the top 100, was significantly decreased by tofacitinib.

The treatment was: oral pan-JAK inhibitor, 5-10 mg twice daily. This clonotype was sampled from a human donor with alopecia areata. The sample consisted of CD8+ T cells sorted from blood, taken at roughly week 52, from a patient treated with tofacitinib. The rearrangement uses TRBV2 and TRBJ2-3; 9 bases agree with TRBD1. The DNA for the CDR3 is TGTGCCAGCAGTGGGACAGGGGGCACAGATACGCAGTATTTT. Its protein product is CASSGTGGTDTQYF. Based on the CDR3 plus reference TRBV2 and TRBJ2-3, the full variable domain is EPEVTQTPSHQVTQMGQEVILRCVPISNHLYFYWYRQILGQKVEFLVSFYNNEISEKSEIFDDQFSVERPDGSNFTLKIRSTKLEDSAMYFCASSGTGGTDTQYFGPGTRLTVL.